These T cell receptor beta chains were read from a single sample in a study of vaccination effects on CD4 cells after COVID-19. The protocol was immunoSEQ multiplex PCR, while the TCRdb copy is restricted to in-frame clones and leaves out a portion. Here the sample spans around 63,000 clones, around 75% being singletons. These TCRs are of unknown antigen specificity. The sample consisted of CD4+ T cells from PBMCs cultured with HCoV-OC43 spike peptides, taken before COVID-19 vaccination. The receptors were sampled from a human donor who received a COVID-19 vaccine. Each CDR3 is given with its conserved first and last residue.

TRBJ2-4 | TRBV18 | CASSLSLTGYLNIQYF
TRBJ2-3 | TRBV4-3 | CASSPMVTSGGADTQYF
TRBJ2-2 | TRBV6-1 | CASSEDYRMNTGELFF
TRBJ1-6 | TRBV4-3 | CASSQEEGSPLHF
TRBJ1-3 | TRBV3-1/TRBV3-2 | CASSDRTWDSGNTIYF
TRBJ2-1 | TRBV7-3 | CATSGSPEREQFF
TRBJ1-1 | TRBV6-5 | CASTQVWNTEAFF
TRBJ1-3 | TRBV6-1 | CASSEELRTTIYF
TRBJ1-2 | TRBV2 | CASSEDSHYGYTF
TRBJ1-4 | TRBV7-2 | CASSNRQGTNEKLFF
TRBJ1-2 | TRBV12-3/TRBV12-4 | CASTDRGRYGYTF
TRBJ2-2 | TRBV5-8 | CASSACRAASLKCGELFF
TRBJ2-1 | TRBV11-3 | CASSLEGQNLEQFF
TRBJ2-2 | TRBV7-3 | CASSSGGLAGELFF
TRBJ1-6 | TRBV24-1 | CATSSGQLSDSPLHF
TRBJ2-5 | TRBV5-4 | CASSWLIGGGSETQYF
TRBJ1-2 | TRBV12-3/TRBV12-4 | CASSPGTGGYTF
TRBJ2-1 | TRBV5-4 | CASSVGGGTYNEQFF
TRBJ1-2 | TRBV12-3/TRBV12-4 | CASSLGTGHGYTF
TRBJ2-3 | TRBV7-6 | CASSLAERVSTDTQYF
TRBJ2-1 | TRBV29-1 | CSGEQGTSFNEQFF
TRBJ2-5 | TRBV6-2/TRBV6-3 | CASSWTGHQYF
TRBJ1-6 | TRBV3-1/TRBV3-2 | CASSPRDSNNSPLHF
TRBJ1-1 | TRBV6-6 | CASRGSTGQTEAFF
TRBJ1-2 | TRBV11-2 | CASSLPSVLGYGYTF
TRBJ1-3 | TRBV7-2 | CASSWTGVSGNTIYF
TRBJ1-6 | TRBV4-3 | CASSQEITNNSPLHF
TRBJ2-5 | TRBV19 | CASSIRGGIETQYF
TRBJ1-3 | TRBV7-6 | CASSPLGNTIYF
TRBJ1-3 | TRBV6-1 | CASSDSPNTIYF
TRBJ2-1 | TRBV30 | CAWSRQGTEQFF
TRBJ2-4 | TRBV19 | CASSILQTGTDIQYF
TRBJ2-2 | TRBV19 | CASSIGVPGQGFGELFF
TRBJ1-2 | TRBV30 | CAWRRGIYGYTF
TRBJ2-5 | TRBV7-3 | CASSLAGGGETQYF
TRBJ2-1 | TRBV6-4 | CASSEQLHYNEQFF
TRBJ1-6 | TRBV6-5 | CASSYGGGENSPLHF
TRBJ2-2 | TRBV19 | CASSIEGGTGELFF